A selection of T cell receptor beta chains follows, all from one sample in a study of cytomegalovirus exposure and HLA in healthy donors. Here immunoSEQ multiplex PCR was the method, and the copy in TCRdb shows in-frame clones only, minus some. The sample consists of around 120,000 clones, 75% of them appearing once. The specimen was PBMCs. Receptor source: a woman aged 18-30 years in good health and CMV-seronegative. The CDR3 runs from the conserved cysteine through the conserved F or W. A D gene is named only where the DNA matches it firmly. Clone size is not always given. Where it is, it says once, few, many or a class for expanded clones.

D gene: NA
J gene: TRBJ1-5
clone size: NA
V gene: TRBV2
CDR3 DNA: TGTGCCAGCAGTGAAGGGTCCGGGAGCCAGCCCCAGCATTTT
CDR3 protein: CASSEGSGSQPQHF

D gene: NA
J gene: TRBJ1-2
clone size: NA
V gene: TRBV6-5
CDR3 DNA: TGTGCCAGCAGTTACTCAGGCGGGGCGGCCTACACCTTC
CDR3 protein: CASSYSGGAAYTF

D gene: TRBD1
J gene: TRBJ1-1
clone size: NA
V gene: TRBV6-1
CDR3 DNA: TGTGCCAGCAGTCAAACTTGGACAGGGGGGTTTGAAGCTTTCTTT
CDR3 protein: CASSQTWTGGFEAFF

D gene: NA
J gene: TRBJ1-5
clone size: NA
V gene: TRBV2
CDR3 DNA: TGTGCCAGCAGTGGACAGTATCAGCCCCAGCATTTT
CDR3 protein: CASSGQYQPQHF

D gene: NA
J gene: TRBJ2-2
clone size: NA
V gene: TRBV30
CDR3 DNA: TGTGCCTGGAGTGGGGCGCACCTCACCGGGGAGCTGTTTTTT
CDR3 protein: CAWSGAHLTGELFF

D gene: TRBD2
J gene: TRBJ2-3
clone size: NA
V gene: TRBV5-1
CDR3 DNA: TGCGCCAGCAGGGTAACGGGAGGGGAGCAAGATACGCAGTATTTT
CDR3 protein: CASRVTGGEQDTQYF

D gene: NA
J gene: TRBJ1-2
clone size: NA
V gene: TRBV6-1
CDR3 DNA: TGTGCCAGCAGTGCCACAGGCATTCGGTATGGCTACACCTTC
CDR3 protein: CASSATGIRYGYTF

D gene: NA
J gene: TRBJ1-2
clone size: NA
V gene: TRBV10-3
CDR3 DNA: TGTGCCATCATGAGGGACAACAACTATGGCTACACCTTC
CDR3 protein: CAIMRDNNYGYTF

D gene: TRBD1
J gene: TRBJ2-7
clone size: NA
V gene: TRBV5-6
CDR3 DNA: TGTGCCAGCAGCCTATCGGACAGGGTGGGCGAGCAGTACTTC
CDR3 protein: CASSLSDRVGEQYF

D gene: TRBD2
J gene: TRBJ2-5
clone size: NA
V gene: TRBV7-9
CDR3 DNA: TGTGCCAGCAGCTTAGTTGGGACTAGCGGAGCCCAAGAGACCCAGTACTTC
CDR3 protein: CASSLVGTSGAQETQYF

D gene: TRBD1
J gene: TRBJ2-7
clone size: NA
V gene: TRBV2
CDR3 DNA: TGTGCCAGCAGTGAAGCCCGGATCGGGACAGGGGGCGTCGGGCAGTACTTC
CDR3 protein: CASSEARIGTGGVGQYF

D gene: NA
J gene: TRBJ1-6
clone size: NA
V gene: TRBV6-1
CDR3 DNA: TGTGCCAGCAGTGAACAGGGTCCCCTTTGGTCACCCCTCCACTTT
CDR3 protein: CASSEQGPLWSPLHF

D gene: TRBD1
J gene: TRBJ2-1
clone size: NA
V gene: TRBV19
CDR3 DNA: TGTGCCAGTAGTATCCGGGACAGGGGCAGGAGTGAGCAGTTCTTC
CDR3 protein: CASSIRDRGRSEQFF

D gene: TRBD1
J gene: TRBJ1-6
clone size: once
V gene: TRBV9
CDR3 DNA: TGTGCCAGCAGCATGGGACAGGGTAATTCACCCCTCCACTTT
CDR3 protein: CASSMGQGNSPLHF

D gene: TRBD2
J gene: TRBJ2-3
clone size: once
V gene: TRBV14
CDR3 DNA: TGTGCCAGCAGCCAAGGCCGGGGGGGGAAGACCACAGATACGCAGTATTTT
CDR3 protein: CASSQGRGGKTTDTQYF

D gene: NA
J gene: TRBJ1-1
clone size: once
V gene: TRBV5-1
CDR3 DNA: TGCGCCAGCAGCTTGTCCGGCACTGAAGCTTTCTTT
CDR3 protein: CASSLSGTEAFF

D gene: NA
J gene: TRBJ1-2
clone size: NA
V gene: TRBV5-1
CDR3 DNA: TGCGCCAGCAGCTTGCTCGGTCGCTCCGGCTACACCTTC
CDR3 protein: CASSLLGRSGYTF

D gene: TRBD1
J gene: TRBJ2-7
clone size: NA
V gene: TRBV4-1
CDR3 DNA: TGCGCCAGCAGCCGGACAGGACAGGGGGAGCAGTACTTC
CDR3 protein: CASSRTGQGEQYF

D gene: TRBD1
J gene: TRBJ1-1
clone size: NA
V gene: TRBV5-4
CDR3 DNA: TGTGCCAGCAGACAGGGGTTCGGCACTGAAGCTTTCTTT
CDR3 protein: CASRQGFGTEAFF

D gene: NA
J gene: TRBJ2-3
clone size: NA
V gene: TRBV27
CDR3 DNA: TGTGCCAGCAGTTTCCTCAGGGTCGGCACAGATACGCAGTATTTT
CDR3 protein: CASSFLRVGTDTQYF

D gene: NA
J gene: TRBJ1-1
clone size: few
V gene: TRBV7-8
CDR3 DNA: TGTGCCAGCAGCAGATATAACGGGAAGAACACTGAAGCTTTCTTT
CDR3 protein: CASSRYNGKNTEAFF

D gene: TRBD1
J gene: TRBJ1-4
clone size: few
V gene: TRBV5-6
CDR3 DNA: TGTGCCAGCAGCCTAGACAGGGGTCTAAATGAAAAACTGTTTTTT
CDR3 protein: CASSLDRGLNEKLFF

D gene: NA
J gene: TRBJ1-1
clone size: NA
V gene: TRBV19
CDR3 DNA: TGTGCCAGTAACGGCAGGGTAACTGAAGCTTTCTTT
CDR3 protein: CASNGRVTEAFF

D gene: NA
J gene: TRBJ2-3
clone size: few
V gene: TRBV7-6
CDR3 DNA: TGTGCCAGCAGCTTAAACAGCGGCCCAGATACGCAGTATTTT
CDR3 protein: CASSLNSGPDTQYF

D gene: NA
J gene: TRBJ1-6
clone size: few
V gene: TRBV2
CDR3 DNA: TGTGCCAGCAGTGAAACTACAGGCGGGACTTCACCCCTCCACTTT
CDR3 protein: CASSETTGGTSPLHF

D gene: TRBD1
J gene: TRBJ2-4
clone size: NA
V gene: TRBV5-1
CDR3 DNA: TGCGCCAGCAGCTGGGGACAGGGTTACATTCAGTACTTC
CDR3 protein: CASSWGQGYIQYF

D gene: NA
J gene: TRBJ2-2
clone size: NA
V gene: TRBV5-1
CDR3 DNA: TGCGCCAGCAGCCCCTACAGGCTCACCGGGGAGCTGTTTTTT
CDR3 protein: CASSPYRLTGELFF

D gene: NA
J gene: TRBJ2-2
clone size: NA
V gene: TRBV15
CDR3 DNA: TGTGCCACTCTGGACAGTAACACCGGGGAGCTGTTTTTT
CDR3 protein: CATLDSNTGELFF

D gene: NA
J gene: TRBJ1-2
clone size: NA
V gene: TRBV2
CDR3 DNA: TGTGCCAGCAGTTACGAGACAGATTCAGCTAACTATGGCTACACCTTC
CDR3 protein: CASSYETDSANYGYTF

D gene: NA
J gene: TRBJ2-6
clone size: NA
V gene: TRBV7-9
CDR3 DNA: TGTGCCAGCAGCTTAGCTCTTCGGGGGACTGGGGCCAACGTCCTGACTTTC
CDR3 protein: CASSLALRGTGANVLTF

D gene: TRBD2
J gene: TRBJ2-5
clone size: once
V gene: TRBV5-1
CDR3 DNA: TGCGCCAGCAGCTTAAGCGGGGGGGACCAAGAGACCCAGTACTTC
CDR3 protein: CASSLSGGDQETQYF

D gene: TRBD1
J gene: TRBJ2-7
clone size: NA
V gene: TRBV5-8
CDR3 DNA: TGTGCCAGCAGCTTCCTCCGGACAGGGAAGGCCTACGAGCAGTACTTC
CDR3 protein: CASSFLRTGKAYEQYF

D gene: TRBD1
J gene: TRBJ1-3
clone size: NA
V gene: TRBV25-1
CDR3 DNA: TGTGCCAGCAGTAGCCCAGGGGGCGAAAGTAGAAACACCATATATTTT
CDR3 protein: CASSSPGGESRNTIYF

D gene: NA
J gene: TRBJ2-1
clone size: NA
V gene: TRBV29-1
CDR3 DNA: TGCAGCGTTGTAACGATGGACAGCACCTTCAATGAGCAGTTCTTC
CDR3 protein: CSVVTMDSTFNEQFF

D gene: NA
J gene: TRBJ1-1
clone size: NA
V gene: TRBV2
CDR3 DNA: TGTGCCACTCGGGACTTCGTCGGCACTGAAGCTTTCTTT
CDR3 protein: CATRDFVGTEAFF

D gene: NA
J gene: TRBJ1-1
clone size: NA
V gene: TRBV11-3
CDR3 DNA: TGTGCCAGCAGCTTAACAGGGAACACTGAAGCTTTCTTT
CDR3 protein: CASSLTGNTEAFF

D gene: NA
J gene: TRBJ1-6
clone size: few
V gene: TRBV7-8
CDR3 DNA: TGTGCCAGCAGCACCGCCGTGCTAGAGAGCTCCTATAATTCACCCCTCCACTTT
CDR3 protein: CASSTAVLESSYNSPLHF

D gene: NA
J gene: TRBJ1-3
clone size: NA
V gene: TRBV6-5
CDR3 DNA: TGTGCCAGCAGTTACTTGCGAGGAGGCTCTGGAAACACCATATATTTT
CDR3 protein: CASSYLRGGSGNTIYF

D gene: NA
J gene: TRBJ1-5
clone size: once
V gene: TRBV9
CDR3 DNA: TGTGCCAGCAGCGTAGATTCAGGGGGCAATCAGCCCCAGCATTTT
CDR3 protein: CASSVDSGGNQPQHF

D gene: NA
J gene: TRBJ1-6
clone size: NA
V gene: TRBV7-8
CDR3 DNA: TGTGCCAGCAGCCTGGGAGGGGTGGGGTCACCCCTCCACTTT
CDR3 protein: CASSLGGVGSPLHF

D gene: NA
J gene: TRBJ2-1
clone size: once
V gene: TRBV30
CDR3 DNA: TGTGCCTGGAGTGATCTTTTCGGGCAGTTCTTC
CDR3 protein: CAWSDLFGQFF

D gene: TRBD1
J gene: TRBJ1-2
clone size: NA
V gene: TRBV30
CDR3 DNA: TGTGCCTGGGAAGGGACAGGGGGCTCAGACTATGGCTACACCTTC
CDR3 protein: CAWEGTGGSDYGYTF

D gene: NA
J gene: TRBJ2-7
clone size: NA
V gene: TRBV5-1
CDR3 DNA: TGCGCCAGCAGCTTGGAGGGGCGGGGGCAGTACTTC
CDR3 protein: CASSLEGRGQYF

D gene: NA
J gene: TRBJ1-1
clone size: once
V gene: TRBV9
CDR3 DNA: TGTGCCAGCAGCGTAGGGGTCGGGTTGGAGACTGAAGCTTTCTTT
CDR3 protein: CASSVGVGLETEAFF

D gene: TRBD1
J gene: TRBJ1-2
clone size: NA
V gene: TRBV10-3
CDR3 DNA: TGTGCCATCAGTGAGTTGGACAGGACCTACACCTTC
CDR3 protein: CAISELDRTYTF